This TCR beta chain is from a study of blood T cell repertoires in COVID-19. Whole-study context: Spain, Italy and the United States supplied samples that represented acute and convalescent COVID-19. Sources were T cells, B-cell-depleted T cells, or PBMCs; the material itself was cDNA or gDNA.

V lost 3 bases to trimming and J lost 7 bases, with 5 bases between them. The CDR3 runs to 10 residues. The germline gives CDR1 SQVTM, CDR2 ANQGSEA. Authors' methods: Reference gene primer amplification in the assay estimated nucleated cell counts. The method was immunoSEQ multiplex PCR; TCRdb's version includes in-frame clones alone and lacks a portion of them. For V, J and clone size, that table is used; D and trimming come from the DNA. Among over 150,000 clones listed, roughly 80% were seen once. The sample consisted of peripheral blood. This sequence was found in an elderly woman with acute or convalescent COVID-19. V is TRBV29-1 and J is TRBJ2-3; D not certain. Here the CDR3 reads CSVEGNTQYF. CDR3 DNA: TGCAGCGTTGAGGGCAATACGCAGTATTTT.